Here is one T cell receptor beta chain with its context. The target antigen is unknown. The sample belongs to a study of cytomegalovirus exposure and HLA in healthy donors. Study-wide results and caveats: For most TCR beta V segments, an earlier analysis put the productive rate at about 87% or about 30% of the time.

Germline V gene sequence: CDR1 MNHEY, CDR2 SVGAGI. Germline trimming cut 6 bases from V and 5 bases from J; bases unmatched to any gene: 6. This CDR3 comprises 13 residues. The PCR made use of 60 Vbeta and 13 Jbeta primers. Produced via immunoSEQ multiplex PCR; TCRdb's table is partial and in-frame only. The sample comprises roughly 140,000 clones, roughly 72% of which are singletons, and approximately 2.1% rests with the top ten. What was sequenced was PBMCs. The sequence came from a middle-aged man in good health and CMV-seronegative. The chain links TRBV6-5 to TRBJ1-2; 7 bases match TRBD1. CDR3: CASRSGQSYGYTF. DNA for the CDR3: TGTGCCAGCAGGTCGGGACAGAGTTATGGCTACACCTTC.